There are a few counts of the clone carrying this TCR beta chain. This CDR3 is 15 amino acids long. Trimming stripped 2 bases from V and 1 base from J, with 6 bases between. Germline lookup yields CDR1 SGHTA and CDR2 FQGNSA. The data stem from a study of T-cell reconstitution after alpha-beta-depleted transplantation in children. Library preparation (for TCRbeta) was performed with unique molecular identifiers. MiXCR, applied by TCRdb to the PCR reads, yields one record per CDR3 protein. The sample holds approximately 82,000 distinct CDR3 sequences; less than 20% are singletons and the top ten take around 20%.

The sequence was obtained from a male patient aged 2-15 years who had a stem cell transplant for acute lymphoblastic leukemia, so the T cells may come from the graft donor. The chain is built from TRBV7-2 and TRBJ2-6; D call uncertain. The sample in question was PBMCs, mostly from graft donor cells, obtained 180 days after TCRalphabeta/CD19-depleted stem cell transplant. CDR3 in amino acids: CASSLLLSGANVLTF. For the CDR3, the DNA is TGTGCCAGCAGCTTACTGCTTTCTGGGGCCAACGTCCTGACTTTC.